This T cell receptor beta chain was sequenced during a study of tumor-infiltrating lymphocytes in primary liver carcinoma. TCR beta cDNA was made from roughly 450 ng total RNA with a constant-region primer. Slightly modified ARM-PCR, run as three nested multiplex PCR rounds, produced the TCR beta libraries. Amplification in the first two PCR rounds was performed using TRBV1-TRBV30 forward primers and a C-beta reverse primer for approximately 10 cycles each. MiXCR was run by TCRdb on the multiplex PCR reads, yielding one entry per CDR3 protein. The table shows around 120,000 distinct CDR3 sequences, with roughly three fifths occurring only once. The CDR3 has 16 residues. CDR1 MNHNY and CDR2 SVGAGI come from the germline V gene (reference sequence). Regarding this clonotype: At one boundary the junction diverges from the germline segment, which might be a read error.

Co-extraction yielded RNA and DNA from around 20-30 mg of unsorted bulk tissue. This sequence was found in a woman aged 55-70 years with primary liver carcinoma and hepatitis B virus infection. The sample taken for sequencing was liver tumor tissue from sampling region 1. Documented subset: tumor region T1, superior pole. V gene TRBV6-6 combines with J gene TRBJ2-7; 9 bases line up with TRBD1. The CDR3 DNA sequence: TGTGCCAGCAATTTGAACCGCCCGGGACAGGGCTCCGAGAAGTACTTC. It is translated as CASNLNRPGQGSEKYF.